This T cell receptor beta chain was found in a study of cytomegalovirus exposure and HLA in healthy donors. PCR used 60 Vbeta primers and 13 Jbeta primers. Using immunoSEQ multiplex PCR, the repertoire was profiled, and TCRdb retains in-frame clones only, with some absent. There are under 130,000 clones in the sample, with roughly 3.5% held by the top ten. Study-wide findings and caveats: When a later analysis compared HLA-associated TCR beta chains with equally common others, the HLA-associated chains turned out to be more clonally expanded and to have lower generation probabilities.

A note on this clone: Its antigen is unknown.

This receptor was identified in a man between 35 and 55 years old in good health and CMV-seronegative. The specimen was PBMCs.

In DNA form, the CDR3 reads TGCGCCAGCCGGCCCGGACTAGCGTCAGATACGCAGTATTTT. Its translation: CASRPGLASDTQYF. The rearrangement links TRBV5-1 to TRBJ2-3; 9 positions match TRBD2. The CDR3 totals 14 residues. V trimming: 7 bases; J trimming: 4 bases; junction bases outside the gene matches: 7. Germline CDR1 SGHRS, CDR2 YFSETQ.